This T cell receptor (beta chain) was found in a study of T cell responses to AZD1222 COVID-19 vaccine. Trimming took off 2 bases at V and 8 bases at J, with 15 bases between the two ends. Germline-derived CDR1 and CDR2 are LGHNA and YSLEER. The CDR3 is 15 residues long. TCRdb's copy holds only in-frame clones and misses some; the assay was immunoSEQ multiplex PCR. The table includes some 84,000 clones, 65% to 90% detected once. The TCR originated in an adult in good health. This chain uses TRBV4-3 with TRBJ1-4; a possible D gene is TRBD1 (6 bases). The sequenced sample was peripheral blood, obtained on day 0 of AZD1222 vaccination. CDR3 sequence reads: CASSQQGDTAEKLFF. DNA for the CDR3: TGCGCCAGCAGCCAACAAGGGGACACGGCCGAAAAACTGTTTTTT.